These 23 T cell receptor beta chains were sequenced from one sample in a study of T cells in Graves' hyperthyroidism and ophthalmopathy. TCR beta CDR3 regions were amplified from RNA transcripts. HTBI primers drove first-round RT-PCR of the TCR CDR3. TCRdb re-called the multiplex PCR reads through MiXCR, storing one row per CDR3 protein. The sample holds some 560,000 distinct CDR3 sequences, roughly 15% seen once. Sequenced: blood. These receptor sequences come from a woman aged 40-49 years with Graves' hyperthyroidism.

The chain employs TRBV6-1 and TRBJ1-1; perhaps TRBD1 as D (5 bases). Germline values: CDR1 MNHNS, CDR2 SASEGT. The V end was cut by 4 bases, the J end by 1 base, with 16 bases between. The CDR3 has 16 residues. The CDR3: CASSAGLLTANTEAFF. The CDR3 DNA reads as TGTGCCAGCAGTGCGGGACTCCTAACGGCGAACACTGAAGCTTTCTTT.

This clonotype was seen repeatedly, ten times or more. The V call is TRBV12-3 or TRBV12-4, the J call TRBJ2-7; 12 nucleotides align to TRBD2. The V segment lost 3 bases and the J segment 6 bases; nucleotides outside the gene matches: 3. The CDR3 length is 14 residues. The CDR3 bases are TGTGCCAGCAGTTTGACTAGCGGGAGTTTCGAGCAGTACTTC. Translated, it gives CASSLTSGSFEQYF.

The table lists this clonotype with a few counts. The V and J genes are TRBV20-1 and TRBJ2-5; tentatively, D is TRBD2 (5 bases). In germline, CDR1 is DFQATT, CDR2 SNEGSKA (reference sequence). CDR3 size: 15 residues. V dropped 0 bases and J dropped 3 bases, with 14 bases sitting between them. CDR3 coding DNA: TGCAGTGCTAGAGACCCCCCCCAGACTAAAGAGACCCAGTACTTC. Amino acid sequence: CSARDPPQTKETQYF.

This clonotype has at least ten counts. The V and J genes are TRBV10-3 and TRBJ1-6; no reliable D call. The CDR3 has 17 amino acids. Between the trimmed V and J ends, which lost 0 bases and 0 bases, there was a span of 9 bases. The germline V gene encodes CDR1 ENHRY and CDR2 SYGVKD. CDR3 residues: CAISESSSSSYNSPLHF. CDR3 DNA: TGTGCCATCAGTGAGTCGTCCAGCAGCTCCTATAATTCACCCCTCCACTTT.

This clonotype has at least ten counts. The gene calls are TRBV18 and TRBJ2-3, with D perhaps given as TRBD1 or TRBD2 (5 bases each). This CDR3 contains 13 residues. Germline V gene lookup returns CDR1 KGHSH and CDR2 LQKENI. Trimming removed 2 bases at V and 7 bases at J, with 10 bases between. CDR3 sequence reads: CASSPARGHTQYF. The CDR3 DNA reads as TGTGCCAGCTCACCAGCTCGGGGCCATACGCAGTATTTT.

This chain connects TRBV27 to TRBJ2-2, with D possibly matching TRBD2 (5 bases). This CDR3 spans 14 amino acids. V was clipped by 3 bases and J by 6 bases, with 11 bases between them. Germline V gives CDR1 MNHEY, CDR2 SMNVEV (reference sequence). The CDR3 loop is CASSFGVEAGELFF. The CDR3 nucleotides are TGTGCCAGCAGTTTCGGGGTTGAGGCCGGGGAGCTGTTTTTT.

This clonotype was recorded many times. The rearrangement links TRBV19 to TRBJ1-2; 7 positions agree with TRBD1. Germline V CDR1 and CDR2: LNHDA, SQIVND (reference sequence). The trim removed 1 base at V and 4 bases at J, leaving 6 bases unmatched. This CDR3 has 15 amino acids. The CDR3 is CASSIGTGVGYGYTF. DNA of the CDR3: TGTGCCAGTAGTATAGGCACAGGGGTCGGCTATGGCTACACCTTC.

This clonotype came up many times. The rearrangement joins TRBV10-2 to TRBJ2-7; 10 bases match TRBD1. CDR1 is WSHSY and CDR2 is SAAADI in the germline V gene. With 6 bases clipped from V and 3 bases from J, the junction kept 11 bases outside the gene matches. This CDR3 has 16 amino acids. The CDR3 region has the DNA TGCGCCAGCAGATCGGCCGGGACAGGGGTGAACTACGAGCAGTACTTC. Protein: CASRSAGTGVNYEQYF.

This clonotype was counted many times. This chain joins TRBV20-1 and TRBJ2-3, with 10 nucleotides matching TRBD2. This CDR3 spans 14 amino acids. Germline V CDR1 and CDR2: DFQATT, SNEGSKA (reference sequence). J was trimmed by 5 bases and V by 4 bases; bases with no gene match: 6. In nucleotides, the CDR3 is TGCAGTGCTAAAGGAGCGGGAGGGGGAGATACGCAGTATTTT. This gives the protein CSAKGAGGGDTQYF.

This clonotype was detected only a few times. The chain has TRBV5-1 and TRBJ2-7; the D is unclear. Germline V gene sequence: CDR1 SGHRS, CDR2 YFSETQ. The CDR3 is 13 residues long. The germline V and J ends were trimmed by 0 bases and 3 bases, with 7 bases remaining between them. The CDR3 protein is CASSLASDYEQYF. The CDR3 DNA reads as TGCGCCAGCAGCTTGGCCTCTGACTACGAGCAGTACTTC.

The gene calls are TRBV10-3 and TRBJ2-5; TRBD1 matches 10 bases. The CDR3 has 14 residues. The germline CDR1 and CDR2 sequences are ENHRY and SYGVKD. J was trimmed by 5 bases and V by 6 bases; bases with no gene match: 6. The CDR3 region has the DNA TGTGCCATCAGCCGGGACAGGGGTATCGAGACCCAGTACTTC. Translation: CAISRDRGIETQYF.

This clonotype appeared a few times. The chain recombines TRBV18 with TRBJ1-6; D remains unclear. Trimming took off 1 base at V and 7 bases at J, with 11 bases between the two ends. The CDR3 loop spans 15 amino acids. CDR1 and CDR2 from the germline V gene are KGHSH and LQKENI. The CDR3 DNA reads TGTGCCAGCTCACCACGTTTAGAGCGAAATTCACCCCTCCACTTT. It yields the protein CASSPRLERNSPLHF.

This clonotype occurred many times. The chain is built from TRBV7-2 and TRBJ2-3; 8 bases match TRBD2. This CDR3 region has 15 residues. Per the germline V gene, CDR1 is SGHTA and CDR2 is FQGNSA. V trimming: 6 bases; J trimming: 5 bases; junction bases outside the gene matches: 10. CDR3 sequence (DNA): TGTGCCAGCAGTCAACGGGGGGGGCAGGGAGATACGCAGTATTTT. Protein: CASSQRGGQGDTQYF. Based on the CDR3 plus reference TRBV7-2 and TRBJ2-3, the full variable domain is GAGVSQSPSNKVTEKGKDVELRCDPISGHTALYWYRQSLGQGLEFLIYFQGNSAPDKSGLPSDRFSAERTGGSVSTLTIQRTQQEDSAVYLCASSQRGGQGDTQYFGPGTRLTVL.

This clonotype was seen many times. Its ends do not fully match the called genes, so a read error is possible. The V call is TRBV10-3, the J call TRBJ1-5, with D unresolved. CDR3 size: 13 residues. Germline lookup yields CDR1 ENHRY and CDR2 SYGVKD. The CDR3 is CTIGKDSNQPQHF. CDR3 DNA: TGTACCATCGGAAAGGACAGCAATCAGCCCCAGCATTTT.

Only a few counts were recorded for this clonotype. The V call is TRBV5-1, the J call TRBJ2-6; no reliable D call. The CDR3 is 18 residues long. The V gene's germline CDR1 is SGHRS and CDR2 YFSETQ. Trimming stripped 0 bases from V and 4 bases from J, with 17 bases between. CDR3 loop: CASSLAVGEASGANVLTF. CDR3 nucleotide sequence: TGCGCCAGCAGCTTGGCCGTTGGAGAGGCGAGCGGGGCCAACGTCCTGACTTTC.

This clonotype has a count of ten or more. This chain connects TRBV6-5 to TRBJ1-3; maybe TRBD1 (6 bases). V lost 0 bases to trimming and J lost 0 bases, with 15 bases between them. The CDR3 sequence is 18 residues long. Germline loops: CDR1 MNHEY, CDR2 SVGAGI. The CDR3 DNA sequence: TGTGCCAGCAGTTACTCGATCCCTGGACAGTACTCTGGAAACACCATATATTTT. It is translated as CASSYSIPGQYSGNTIYF.

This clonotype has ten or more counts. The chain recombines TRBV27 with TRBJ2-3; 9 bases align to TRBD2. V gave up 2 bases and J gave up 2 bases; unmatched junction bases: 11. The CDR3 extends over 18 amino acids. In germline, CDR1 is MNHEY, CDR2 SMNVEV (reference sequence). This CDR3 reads CASSLLAGPPVPTDTQYF. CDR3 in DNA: TGTGCCAGCAGTTTACTAGCGGGACCACCCGTGCCCACAGATACGCAGTATTTT.

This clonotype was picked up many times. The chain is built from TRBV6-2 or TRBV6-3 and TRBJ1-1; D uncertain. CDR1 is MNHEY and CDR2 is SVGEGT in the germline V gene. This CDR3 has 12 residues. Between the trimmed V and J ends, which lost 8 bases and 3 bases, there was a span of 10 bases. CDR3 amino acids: CASLNGDTEAFF. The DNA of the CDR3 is TGTGCCAGCCTAAACGGAGACACTGAAGCTTTCTTT.

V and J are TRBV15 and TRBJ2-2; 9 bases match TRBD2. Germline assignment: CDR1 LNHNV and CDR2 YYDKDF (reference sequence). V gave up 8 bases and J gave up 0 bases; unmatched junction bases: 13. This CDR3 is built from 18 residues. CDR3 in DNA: TGTGCCACCGCAGGTGGCGGGAGGGCCACATCGAACACCGGGGAGCTGTTTTTT. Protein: CATAGGGRATSNTGELFF.

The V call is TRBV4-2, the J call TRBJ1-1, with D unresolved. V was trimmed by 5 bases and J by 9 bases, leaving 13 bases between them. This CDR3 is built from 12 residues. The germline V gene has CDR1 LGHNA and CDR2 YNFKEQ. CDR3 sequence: CASSLVGTKAFF. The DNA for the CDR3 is TGTGCCAGCAGCTTAGTCGGAACTAAAGCTTTCTTT.

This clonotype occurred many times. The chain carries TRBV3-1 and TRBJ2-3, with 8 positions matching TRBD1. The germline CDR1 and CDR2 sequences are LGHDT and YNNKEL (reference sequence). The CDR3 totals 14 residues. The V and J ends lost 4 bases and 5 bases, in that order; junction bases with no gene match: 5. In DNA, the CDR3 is TGTGCCAGCAGCCCCGGACAGGGAGTAGATACGCAGTATTTT. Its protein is CASSPGQGVDTQYF.

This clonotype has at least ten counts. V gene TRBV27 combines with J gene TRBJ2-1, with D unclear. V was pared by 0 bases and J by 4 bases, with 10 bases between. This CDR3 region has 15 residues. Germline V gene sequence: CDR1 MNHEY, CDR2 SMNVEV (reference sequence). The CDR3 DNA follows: TGTGCCAGCAGTTTATCATGGCTAGGGTACAATGAGCAGTTCTTC. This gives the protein CASSLSWLGYNEQFF.

Here the CDR3 reads CASSLGRSDNEQFF. The CDR3 DNA reads as TGTGCCAGCAGCTTAGGGCGGAGCGACAATGAGCAGTTCTTC. The chain recombines TRBV7-6 with TRBJ2-1; D is unresolved. The CDR3 is made up of 14 amino acids. Trimming left V 1 base short and J 5 bases short, with 9 bases between. The germline CDR1 and CDR2 sequences are SGHVS and FNYEAQ.